The next 27 T cell receptor beta chains were all read from a single sample in a study of cytomegalovirus exposure and HLA in healthy donors. The data were produced by immunoSEQ multiplex PCR, yet TCRdb's version contains in-frame clones alone and is incomplete. The data contain about 360,000 clones, about nine tenths of them singletons. What was sequenced was PBMCs. These receptors all stem from a woman aged 18-30 years in good health and CMV-seronegative.

V usage is TRBV11-2 and J usage is TRBJ2-7, with TRBD1 identical over 8 bases. The V gene end was trimmed by 4 bases and the J gene end by 6 bases; junction bases not matched to a gene: 14. This CDR3 region has 16 residues. CDR1 and CDR2 (germline): SGHAT, FQNNGV. Written as DNA, the CDR3 is TGTGCCAGCAGCTCACTACGAGGGACAGGACCGGGCGAGCAGTACTTC. This sequence encodes CASSSLRGTGPGEQYF.

The chain has TRBV18 and TRBJ1-6, with D tentatively TRBD1 (5 bases). CDR3 length: 13 amino acids. The V end lost 4 bases, the J end lost 9 bases, and 10 bases lay between the germline ends. Germline V CDR1 and CDR2: KGHSH, LQKENI. The chain's CDR3 is CASSQSGGSPLHF. The CDR3, as DNA: TGTGCCAGCTCACAATCGGGGGGTTCACCCCTCCACTTT.

The gene calls are TRBV5-5 and TRBJ1-2; 9 bases are a match to TRBD1. Germline values: CDR1 SGHKS, CDR2 YYEKEE (reference sequence). The CDR3 contains 14 residues. V dropped 4 bases and J dropped 4; count of bases not matched to a gene: 5. The CDR3 spells CASSPGQGIYGYTF. CDR3 DNA: TGTGCCAGCAGCCCAGGACAGGGGATCTATGGCTACACCTTC.

The chain combines TRBV11-2 with TRBJ2-1, with 15 positions matching TRBD2. Germline V gene sequence: CDR1 SGHAT, CDR2 FQNNGV. This CDR3 has 15 amino acids. V trimming: 5 bases; J trimming: 7 bases; junction bases outside the gene matches: 3. CDR3 nucleotide sequence: TGTGCCAGCAGCCCGGGGACTAGCGGGAGGAATGAGCAGTTCTTC. Its translation: CASSPGTSGRNEQFF.

Here the CDR3 reads CASGQGFITGELFF. In nucleotides, the CDR3 is TGCGCCAGCGGACAGGGGTTTATCACCGGGGAGCTGTTTTTT. The chain links TRBV5-1 to TRBJ2-2, with 9 nucleotides matching TRBD1. V dropped 7 bases and J dropped 4; count of bases not matched to a gene: 5. Per the germline V gene, CDR1 is SGHRS and CDR2 is YFSETQ. The CDR3 runs 14 residues.

For the CDR3, the DNA is TGTGCCAGCAGTGCCCACGGGGGGGGAGCTTTCTTT. Amino acid sequence: CASSAHGGGAFF. The chain couples TRBV6-5 to TRBJ1-1, with D tentatively TRBD1 (5 bases). V was pared by 5 bases and J by 10 bases, with 14 bases between. The CDR3 extends over 12 amino acids. The germline V gene has CDR1 MNHEY and CDR2 SVGAGI.

In this sample, this clone turned up once. This chain links TRBV7-6 with TRBJ1-4, with D possibly TRBD1 on 5 matching bases. Looked up from germline, CDR1 is SGHVS and CDR2 is FNYEAQ. V lost 2 bases to trimming and J lost 0 bases, with 19 bases between them. CDR3 length: 19 residues. CDR3 nucleotide sequence: TGTGCCAGCAGCTTAATCCCCCCCTCTGACAGTTCAACTAATGAAAAACTGTTTTTT. It codes for CASSLIPPSDSSTNEKLFF.

This chain connects TRBV11-3 to TRBJ1-4; D gene ambiguous. Germline V gene lookup returns CDR1 SGHNT and CDR2 YENEEA. The CDR3 spans 16 residues. V shed 5 bases and J shed 2 bases, with 15 bases lying between them. The CDR3 coding sequence is TGTGCCAGCAGCCTCACGTGGGCAGACACTAATGAAAAACTGTTTTTT. This translates into CASSLTWADTNEKLFF.

The chain joins TRBV4-1 to TRBJ1-2; 7 bases map to TRBD1. Germline lookup yields CDR1 MGHRA and CDR2 YSYEKL. This CDR3 has 16 amino acids. Trimming took 4 bases from V and 3 from J; bases not matched to a gene: 11. CDR3 residues: CASSRTTGQRDYGYTF. The CDR3 DNA reads as TGCGCCAGCAGCCGGACCACGGGACAGCGAGACTATGGCTACACCTTC.

This clone was seen at least ten times. The chain joins TRBV19 to TRBJ2-1; 14 positions agree with TRBD2. This CDR3 region has 17 residues. Germline CDR1 LNHDA, CDR2 SQIVND (reference sequence). The ends lost 9 bases at V and 1 base at J; junction bases unmatched: 8. CDR3 sequence reads: CASKTSGRAGSYNEQFF. CDR3 bases: TGTGCCAGCAAGACTAGCGGGAGGGCCGGGTCCTACAATGAGCAGTTCTTC. Complete variable domain (other parts from reference TRBV19 and TRBJ2-1): DGGITQSPKYLFRKEGQNVTLSCEQNLNHDAMYWYRQDPGQGLRLIYYSQIVNDFQKGDIAEGYSVSREKKESFPLTVTSAQKNPTAFYLCASKTSGRAGSYNEQFFGPGTRLTVL.

In DNA, the CDR3 is TGTGCCAGCCGAACCGGGACAGGGGGCCACGAGCAGTACTTC. Protein: CASRTGTGGHEQYF. This rearrangement joins TRBV28 to TRBJ2-7; 12 bases fit TRBD1. The CDR3 runs to 14 residues. The V gene end was trimmed by 8 bases and the J gene end by 5 bases; junction bases not matched to a gene: 7. Germline CDR1 MDHEN, CDR2 SYDVKM. The full variable domain, in which reference TRBV28 and TRBJ2-7 provide the parts outside the CDR3, is DVKVTQSSRYLVKRTGEKVFLECVQDMDHENMFWYRQDPGLGLRLIYFSYDVKMKEKGDIPEGYSVSREKKERFSLILESASTNQTSMYLCASRTGTGGHEQYFGPGTRLTVT.

V is TRBV27 and J is TRBJ2-7, with 7 bases aligning to TRBD2. The CDR3 runs 15 residues. Germline CDR1 MNHEY, CDR2 SMNVEV (reference sequence). Germline trimming cut 6 bases from V and 2 bases from J; bases unmatched to any gene: 10. The CDR3 protein is CASSPGGSGAYEQYF. In nucleotides, the CDR3 is TGTGCCAGCAGCCCCGGGGGGAGCGGGGCCTACGAGCAGTACTTC.

The chain combines TRBV2 with TRBJ2-2; 11 bases agree with TRBD2. Germline CDR1 reads SNHLY; CDR2 reads FYNNEI. This CDR3 comprises 19 residues. After removal of 5 bases from V and 2 bases from J, the junction contained 13 bases not matched to a gene. The CDR3 sequence is CASSFPASGLADNTGELFF. The CDR3 DNA follows: TGTGCCAGCAGTTTCCCAGCTTCGGGACTAGCGGATAACACCGGGGAGCTGTTTTTT.

The rearrangement uses TRBV28 and TRBJ1-1; weak D call: TRBD1 (6 bases). Trimming left V 6 bases short and J 6 bases short, with 14 bases between. Germline V gene data show CDR1 as MDHEN and CDR2 as SYDVKM. The CDR3 is made up of 13 amino acids. CDR3 DNA: TGTGCCAGCAGACGTACAGGGAATTCTGAAGCTTTCTTT. Translation: CASRRTGNSEAFF.

The chain recombines TRBV5-1 with TRBJ2-2; a possible D gene is TRBD1 (7 bases). Trimming cost V 5 bases and J 4 bases, with 12 bases left between them. Germline values: CDR1 SGHRS, CDR2 YFSETQ. There are 14 residues in the CDR3. The CDR3: CASSGGGSTGELFF. The DNA of the CDR3 is TGCGCCAGCAGTGGAGGGGGCTCCACCGGGGAGCTGTTTTTT.

The chain uses TRBV19 and TRBJ1-1; 8 bases are shared with TRBD1. V shed 7 bases, J shed 6 bases, and the junction held 7 bases outside the gene matches. Germline V lookup: CDR1 LNHDA, CDR2 SQIVND (reference sequence). The CDR3 extends over 13 amino acids. The CDR3 region has the DNA TGTGCCAGTAAGCCCCAGGGGGCTGCTGAAGCTTTCTTT. It specifies CASKPQGAAEAFF.

The CDR3 DNA sequence: TGCGCCAGCAGCTTGTTGGGCCCAAGCACAGATACGCAGTATTTT. It specifies CASSLLGPSTDTQYF. The chain has TRBV5-1 and TRBJ2-3; D uncertain. The CDR3 is made up of 15 amino acids. Trimming left V 1 base short and J 0 bases short, with 9 bases between. Looked up from germline, CDR1 is SGHRS and CDR2 is YFSETQ.

The chain carries TRBV28 and TRBJ2-7, with 14 bases lining up with TRBD2. V lost 6 bases, J lost 7 bases, and 5 bases stayed unmatched. This CDR3 is built from 14 residues. CDR1 MDHEN and CDR2 SYDVKM come from the germline V gene. The CDR3 loop reads CASSRLAGGREQYF. The DNA for the CDR3 is TGTGCCAGCAGCAGACTAGCGGGGGGGCGAGAGCAGTACTTC.

CDR3 loop: CASSYSSQYEQYF. Written as DNA, the CDR3 is TGTGCCAGCAGTTACTCGTCACAGTACGAGCAGTACTTC. V usage is TRBV6-5 and J usage is TRBJ2-7, with no clear D. The CDR3 extends over 13 amino acids. Germline V gene lookup returns CDR1 MNHEY and CDR2 SVGAGI. Trimming pared 0 bases from V and 4 bases from J, leaving 7 bases between.

This rearrangement joins TRBV5-4 to TRBJ1-1; 10 bases match TRBD1. The CDR3 loop spans 15 amino acids. Germline CDR1 SGHNT, CDR2 YYREEE (reference sequence). V was pared by 2 bases and J by 5 bases, with 6 bases of the junction left unmatched. CDR3 sequence reads: CASSFVGQGQTEAFF. CDR3 coding DNA: TGTGCCAGCAGCTTCGTGGGACAGGGGCAGACTGAAGCTTTCTTT.

The count of this clone is one. This chain uses TRBV9 with TRBJ1-1; 7 bases line up with TRBD1. The ends lost 3 bases at V and 1 base at J; junction bases unmatched: 3. The CDR3 length is 14 residues. CDR1 SGDLS and CDR2 YYNGEE come from the germline V gene. Here the CDR3 reads CASSAGQSNTEAFF. In DNA, the CDR3 is TGTGCCAGCAGCGCGGGACAGTCGAACACTGAAGCTTTCTTT. Filled out from reference TRBV9 and TRBJ1-1, the complete variable domain reads DSGVTQTPKHLITATGQRVTLRCSPRSGDLSVYWYQQSLDQGLQFLIQYYNGEERAKGNILERFSAQQFPDLHSELNLSSLELGDSALYFCASSAGQSNTEAFFGQGTRLTVV.

This clone was found once. The CDR3 DNA reads TGTGCCAGCAGTGAATACAGGGGGCGGGAGACTGAAGCTTTCTTT. This sequence encodes CASSEYRGRETEAFF. The V call is TRBV6-1, the J call TRBJ1-1; 9 bases agree with TRBD1. CDR3 length: 15 amino acids. CDR1 is MNHNS and CDR2 is SASEGT in the germline V gene. Trimming removed 2 bases from V and 5 bases from J; junction bases left unmatched: 6.

V gene TRBV5-4 combines with J gene TRBJ2-3; a weak D match, TRBD1 (5 bases). This CDR3 has 15 amino acids. With 2 bases removed from V and 4 bases from J, the gap between germline ends came to 14 bases. Germline values: CDR1 SGHNT, CDR2 YYREEE (reference sequence). CDR3 loop: CASSFSRDQADTQYF. In DNA, the CDR3 is TGTGCCAGCAGCTTCTCCAGGGATCAGGCAGATACGCAGTATTTT. Using reference TRBV5-4 and TRBJ2-3 for the parts outside the CDR3, the full variable domain is ETGVTQSPTHLIKTRGQQVTLRCSSQSGHNTVSWYQQALGQGPQFIFQYYREEENGRGNFPPRFSGLQFPNYSSELNVNALELDDSALYLCASSFSRDQADTQYFGPGTRLTVL.

The chain combines TRBV28 with TRBJ1-4, with 9 bases that match TRBD1. Looked up from germline, CDR1 is MDHEN and CDR2 is SYDVKM. V shed 6 bases and J 6 bases; nucleotides not matched to a gene: 14. The CDR3 contains 17 residues. Written as DNA, the CDR3 is TGTGCCAGCAGGGGAAACAAACTCGGGACAGGGTATGAAAAACTGTTTTTT. Translated, it gives CASRGNKLGTGYEKLFF.

A few counts support this clone. In nucleotides, the CDR3 is TGTGCCACTACTACCCAGGGGGCCACTGGGGCCAACGTCCTGACTTTC. It is translated as CATTTQGATGANVLTF. This chain joins TRBV19 and TRBJ2-6, with 8 bases identical to TRBD1. The CDR3 totals 16 residues. Germline V lookup: CDR1 LNHDA, CDR2 SQIVND (reference sequence). V shed 10 bases, J shed 2 bases, and the junction held 10 bases outside the gene matches.

The genes are TRBV11-2 and TRBJ1-6, with a weak D call TRBD1 (6 bases). From germline, CDR1 is SGHAT and CDR2 FQNNGV. The CDR3 is 15 amino acids. The ends were cut back, 1 base at V and 9 bases at J, with 13 bases in the middle. This chain's CDR3 is CASSLGGGAGSPLHF. The CDR3, as DNA: TGTGCCAGCAGCTTAGGGGGGGGCGCGGGTTCACCCCTCCACTTT.

The chain links TRBV9 to TRBJ2-1, with no clear D. V was shortened by 4 bases and J by 0 bases, with 14 bases between the two germline ends. The CDR3 has 16 residues. CDR1 is SGDLS and CDR2 is YYNGEE in the germline V gene. CDR3 in DNA: TGTGCCAGCAGCCCCAGAAGCGAACTCTCCTACAATGAGCAGTTCTTC. As protein: CASSPRSELSYNEQFF.